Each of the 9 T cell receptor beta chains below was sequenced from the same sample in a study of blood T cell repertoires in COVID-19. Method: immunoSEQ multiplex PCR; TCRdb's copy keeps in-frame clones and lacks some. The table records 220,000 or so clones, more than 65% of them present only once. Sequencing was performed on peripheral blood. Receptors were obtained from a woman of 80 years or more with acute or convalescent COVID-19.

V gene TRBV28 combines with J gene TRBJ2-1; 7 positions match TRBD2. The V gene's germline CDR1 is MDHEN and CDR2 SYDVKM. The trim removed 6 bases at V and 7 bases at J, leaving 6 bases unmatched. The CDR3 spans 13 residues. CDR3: CASRPPGGNEQFF. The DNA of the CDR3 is TGTGCCAGCAGACCTCCGGGAGGTAATGAGCAGTTCTTC.

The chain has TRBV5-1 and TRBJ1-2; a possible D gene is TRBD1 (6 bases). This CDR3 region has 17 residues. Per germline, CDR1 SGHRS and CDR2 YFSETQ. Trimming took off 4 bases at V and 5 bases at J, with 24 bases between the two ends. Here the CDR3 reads CASSRSPSGGAVYGYTF. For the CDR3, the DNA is TGCGCCAGCAGCCGGTCACCATCGGGGGGCGCGGTTTATGGCTACACCTTC.

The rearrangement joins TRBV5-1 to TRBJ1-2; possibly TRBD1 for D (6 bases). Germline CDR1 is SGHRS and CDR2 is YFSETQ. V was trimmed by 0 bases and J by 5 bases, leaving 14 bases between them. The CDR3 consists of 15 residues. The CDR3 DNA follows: TGCGCCAGCAGCTTGGGACAGGCGAAGGGGTATGGCTACACCTTC. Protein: CASSLGQAKGYGYTF.

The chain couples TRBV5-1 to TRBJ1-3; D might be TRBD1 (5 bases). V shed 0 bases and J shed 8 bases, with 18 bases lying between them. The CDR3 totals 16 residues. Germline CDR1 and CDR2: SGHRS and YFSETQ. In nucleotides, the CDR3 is TGCGCCAGCAGCTTGGGGACAAGAACCCCTGGGGACACCATATATTTT. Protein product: CASSLGTRTPGDTIYF.

CDR3 protein: CASSQRESTDTQYF. The CDR3 DNA sequence: TGTGCCAGCAGTCAGCGGGAGAGCACAGATACGCAGTATTTT. The chain combines TRBV2 with TRBJ2-3; 8 nucleotides align to TRBD2. Germline CDR1 SNHLY, CDR2 FYNNEI. This CDR3 has 14 amino acids. Trimming at V came to 5 bases and at J to 0 bases, leaving 1 base not matched to a gene.

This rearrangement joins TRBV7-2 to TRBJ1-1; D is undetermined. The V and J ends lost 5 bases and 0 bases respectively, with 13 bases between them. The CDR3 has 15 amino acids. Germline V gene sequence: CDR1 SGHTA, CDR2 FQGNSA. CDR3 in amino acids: CASSPISALNTEAFF. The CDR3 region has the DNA TGTGCCAGCAGCCCGATTAGCGCTCTGAACACTGAAGCTTTCTTT.

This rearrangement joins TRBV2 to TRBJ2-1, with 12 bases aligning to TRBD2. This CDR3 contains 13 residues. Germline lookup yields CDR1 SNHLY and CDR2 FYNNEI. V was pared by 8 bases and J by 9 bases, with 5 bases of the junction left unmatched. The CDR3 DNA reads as TGTGCCAGCGGACTAGCGGGGTTCGGTGAGCAGTTCTTC. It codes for CASGLAGFGEQFF.

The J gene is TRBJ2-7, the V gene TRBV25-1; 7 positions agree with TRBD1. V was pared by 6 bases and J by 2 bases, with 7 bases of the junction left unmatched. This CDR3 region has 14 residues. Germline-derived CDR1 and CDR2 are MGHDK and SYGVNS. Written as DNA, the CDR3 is TGTGCCAGCAGCGCCGGGACAGTACCCTACGAGCAGTACTTC. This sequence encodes CASSAGTVPYEQYF.

The CDR3 DNA reads as TGCAGCGCCACACCCCGGACAGGGTTCGGCTATGGCTACACCTTC. Amino acid sequence: CSATPRTGFGYGYTF. This rearrangement joins TRBV29-1 to TRBJ1-2; TRBD1 aligns across 8 bases. Trimming cost V 7 bases and J 4 bases; bases outside gene matches: 14. This CDR3 has 15 residues. The germline gives CDR1 SQVTM, CDR2 ANQGSEA.